This T cell receptor beta chain is from a study of T-cell memory formation after mild COVID-19. A single record per CDR3 protein comes from TCRdb applying MiXCR to the 5' RACE reads. The data hold under 450,000 distinct CDR3 sequences, with around a quarter observed a single time. The CDR3 is 17 residues long. Unmatched junction bases numbered 6, after V lost 3 bases and J lost 5 bases. Germline V lookup: CDR1 LGHNA, CDR2 YSLEER. The sequenced sample consisted of PBMCs or a T cell subset sorted from them (not recorded which). The chain couples TRBV4-3 to TRBJ2-2, with 13 bases lining up with TRBD2. The sequence derives from an adult woman who had mild COVID-19 (a few samples of this study predate the infection). Cell type and time point are not known. The CDR3 loop is CASSQELAGGPTGELFF. In nucleotides, the CDR3 is TGCGCCAGCAGCCAGGAACTAGCGGGAGGGCCTACCGGGGAGCTGTTTTTT.